This T cell receptor beta chain is from a study of T cells in Graves' hyperthyroidism and ophthalmopathy. For the study at large: Blood from the periphery was taken at initial diagnosis, before any treatment.

The CDR3 regions of TCR beta were amplified from RNA transcripts. Primed by the HTBI set, a first-round RT-PCR was run on the TCR CDR3. TCRdb re-called the multiplex PCR reads with MiXCR, one entry per CDR3 protein. The sample yields almost 500,000 distinct CDR3 sequences, approximately 23% seen once. V was clipped by 3 bases and J by 2 bases, with 5 bases between them. The germline V gene has CDR1 MNHNS and CDR2 SASEGT. This CDR3 contains 12 residues. This clonotype was seen a handful of times. Any patient presenting with uncontrolled infection, other autoimmune disease, pregnancy or lactation was left out.

The sample consisted of blood. The receptor was derived from a woman in her 70s with Graves' ophthalmopathy. The chain couples TRBV6-1 to TRBJ2-7; D call uncertain. CDR3 sequence reads: CASSDLTYEQYF. In DNA, the CDR3 is TGTGCCAGCAGTGATCTAACCTACGAGCAGTACTTC.